The 11 T cell receptor beta chains below all came from one sample that was sequenced in a study of PD-L1 blockade in urothelial cancer. This table comes from immunoSEQ multiplex PCR, and its TCRdb copy is limited to in-frame clones, with some not included. This table holds about 84,000 clones, roughly 87% found once. Sequenced material: PBMCs, taken around atezolizumab (anti-PD-L1) treatment. All receptors come from a man aged 65 to 85 with urothelial cancer.

This clone was counted once. The chain links TRBV28 to TRBJ2-3; D perhaps matches TRBD1 (5 bases). The length of the CDR3 is 14 residues. Between the trimmed V and J ends, which lost 7 bases and 2 bases, there was a span of 13 bases. Germline loops: CDR1 MDHEN, CDR2 SYDVKM. The CDR3 sequence: CASTGGATTDTQYF. DNA of the CDR3: TGTGCCAGCACCGGTGGGGCAACCACAGATACGCAGTATTTT.

V gene TRBV7-2 combines with J gene TRBJ2-1, with 10 nucleotides matching TRBD2. The CDR3 is made up of 17 amino acids. V was clipped by 1 base and J by 9 bases; unmatched bases: 12. Germline loops: CDR1 SGHTA, CDR2 FQGNSA. The CDR3 region is CASSLVSLAGEGAEQFF. The CDR3 DNA reads as TGTGCCAGCAGCTTAGTCAGTCTAGCGGGAGAAGGTGCTGAGCAGTTCTTC.

V and J are TRBV7-6 and TRBJ2-5; D is perhaps TRBD2 (6 bases). The germline gives CDR1 SGHVS, CDR2 FNYEAQ. V was clipped by 1 base and J by 5 bases, with 14 bases between them. The CDR3 is 15 amino acids. This chain's CDR3 is CASSLETGGDETQYF. The CDR3 coding sequence is TGTGCCAGCAGCTTAGAGACCGGCGGGGATGAGACCCAGTACTTC.

V is TRBV5-1 and J is TRBJ1-4; no reliable D call. The CDR3 has 15 amino acids. Germline V gene data show CDR1 as SGHRS and CDR2 as YFSETQ. Trimming pared 1 base from V and 8 bases from J, leaving 15 bases between. CDR3 coding DNA: TGCGCCAGCAGCTTGTTGCCCGGGATGAGCGAAAAACTGTTTTTT. As protein: CASSLLPGMSEKLFF.

The chain employs TRBV9 and TRBJ2-5; 11 bases align to TRBD2. There are 16 residues in the CDR3. Germline V gene data show CDR1 as SGDLS and CDR2 as YYNGEE. Trimming removed 0 bases from V and 8 bases from J; junction bases left unmatched: 9. This chain's CDR3 is CASSVGETSGVGTQYF. The CDR3 DNA sequence: TGTGCCAGCAGCGTAGGGGAGACTAGCGGGGTGGGAACCCAGTACTTC.

A word on this clone: Other DNA sequences in this specimen translate into the identical CDR3. The chain is built from TRBV7-9 and TRBJ1-2, with a weak D call TRBD1 (6 bases). The CDR3 contains 13 residues. Germline CDR1 SEHNR, CDR2 FQNEAQ (reference sequence). Trimming cost V 2 bases and J 6 bases, with 10 bases left between them. The CDR3, as DNA: TGTGCCAGCAGCTTAAATTCAGGGGATGGCTACACCTTC. It encodes CASSLNSGDGYTF.

This clone was picked up a small number of times. This chain connects TRBV6-5 to TRBJ2-5; D gene uncertain. Trimming took off 5 bases at V and 0 bases at J, with 7 bases between the two ends. The CDR3 length is 13 residues. Germline V CDR1 and CDR2: MNHEY, SVGAGI. CDR3 region: CASSTQYQETQYF. The DNA for the CDR3 is TGTGCCAGCAGTACCCAGTACCAAGAGACCCAGTACTTC.

This clone was counted between two and nine times. The genes are TRBV15 and TRBJ1-3; D remains unclear. This CDR3 region has 17 residues. The V end lost 1 base, the J end lost 0 bases, and 13 bases lay between the germline ends. CDR1 is LNHNV and CDR2 is YYDKDF in the germline V gene (reference sequence). The CDR3 DNA reads as TGTGCCACCAGCAGAGCAGGCAGAGAGTTCTCTGGAAACACCATATATTTT. Translating gives CATSRAGREFSGNTIYF.

The chain joins TRBV6-5 to TRBJ1-1, with unresolved D. Per germline, CDR1 MNHEY and CDR2 SVGAGI. V was pared by 2 bases and J by 6 bases, with 10 bases between. This CDR3 is built from 13 residues. The CDR3 DNA reads as TGTGCCAGCAGTTACGACGGGTGGGCTGAAGCTTTCTTT. This gives the protein CASSYDGWAEAFF.

This clone appeared a single time. V usage is TRBV19 and J usage is TRBJ1-1, with D uncertain. V lost 0 bases, J lost 0 bases, and 14 bases lay in between. Germline CDR1 LNHDA, CDR2 SQIVND (reference sequence). CDR3 length equals 17 residues. This chain's CDR3 is CASSIEPGIPMNTEAFF. The CDR3 bases are TGTGCCAGTAGTATAGAACCCGGGATTCCCATGAACACTGAAGCTTTCTTT.

J is TRBJ2-3 and V is TRBV29-1; perhaps TRBD2 as D (6 bases). Trimming cost V 8 bases and J 4 bases, with 10 bases left between them. Germline CDR1 and CDR2: SQVTM and ANQGSEA. The CDR3 runs to 11 residues. CDR3 amino acids: CSSGGADTQYF. The CDR3, as DNA: TGCAGCTCCGGAGGGGCAGATACGCAGTATTTT.